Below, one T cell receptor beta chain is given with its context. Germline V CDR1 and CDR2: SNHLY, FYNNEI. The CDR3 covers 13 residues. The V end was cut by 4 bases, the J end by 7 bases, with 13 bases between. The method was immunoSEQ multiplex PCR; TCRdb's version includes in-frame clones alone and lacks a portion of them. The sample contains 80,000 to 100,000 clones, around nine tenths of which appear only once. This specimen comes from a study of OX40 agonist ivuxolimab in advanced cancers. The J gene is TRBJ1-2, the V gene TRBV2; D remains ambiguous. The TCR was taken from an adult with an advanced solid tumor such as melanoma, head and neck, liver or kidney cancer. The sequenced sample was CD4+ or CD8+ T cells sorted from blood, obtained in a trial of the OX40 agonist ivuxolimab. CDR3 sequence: CASSGTLRAGYTF. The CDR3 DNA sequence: TGTGCCAGCAGTGGGACCCTTCGTGCTGGCTACACCTTC.